This entry is about one T cell receptor (beta chain). This sample stems from a study of blood T cell repertoires in COVID-19. Using immunoSEQ multiplex PCR, the repertoire was profiled, and TCRdb retains in-frame clones only, with some absent. The sample consists of over 12,000 clones, approximately 86% of them appearing once. V shed 2 bases, J shed 4 bases, and the junction held 7 bases outside the gene matches. Germline assignment: CDR1 MRHNA and CDR2 SNTAGT. This CDR3 spans 15 amino acids. The clonotype originates from a human donor in a cohort sampled during active COVID-19. The chain uses TRBV6-4 and TRBJ1-1; 7 bases agree with TRBD1. The specimen sequenced was peripheral blood. The CDR3: CASSDPTGVGTEAFF. The CDR3 nucleotides are TGTGCCAGCAGTGACCCCACAGGGGTGGGCACTGAAGCTTTCTTT.